The sequence of this T cell receptor beta chain was determined in a study of human CD8 memory T cell subsets. CCR7+ PD-1- TIGIT- CD8+ T cells were termed stem-like memory (TSTEM). UMI-labeled 5' RACE was the method by which TCR beta libraries were made. With the 5' RACE reads reprocessed, TCRdb shows one record per CDR3 protein and no DNA. The ten top clones account for about a tenth, within a sample of about 10,000 distinct CDR3 sequences. The clonotype was recovered from a human donor in good health. The specimen sequenced was CD8+ stem-like memory T cells (TSCM and TCM) sorted from PBMCs. Regarding subset: stem-like memory CD8 T cells (TSTEM), CCR7+ PD-1- TIGIT-.

The CDR3 region is CASSYFTSHTGELFF. This chain connects TRBV6-5 to TRBJ2-2; no DNA is available, so the TRBD2 call from TCRdb remains unchecked. This CDR3 region has 15 residues. The germline CDR1 and CDR2 sequences are MNHEY and SVGAGI.